Presented here are 32 T cell receptor beta chains from one specimen sequenced in a study of cytomegalovirus exposure and HLA in healthy donors. Sequenced by immunoSEQ multiplex PCR; TCRdb stores in-frame clones only, minus some. The sample carries around 56,000 clones, 89% recorded once. The sequencing sample was made of PBMCs. These receptor sequences come from a woman younger than 35 in good health and CMV-seronegative.

The rearrangement uses TRBV4-1 and TRBJ2-1; D is perhaps TRBD1 (6 bases). Germline V gene sequence: CDR1 MGHRA, CDR2 YSYEKL. This CDR3 has 13 amino acids. V lost 3 bases, J lost 7 bases, and 10 bases lay in between. CDR3 region: CASSHPQGNEQFF. The CDR3 nucleotides are TGCGCCAGCAGCCATCCCCAGGGGAATGAGCAGTTCTTC.

The rearrangement uses TRBV28 and TRBJ1-2, with TRBD1 identical over 9 bases. The CDR3 totals 13 residues. Trimming removed 6 bases from V and 4 bases from J; junction bases left unmatched: 3. Germline V gene lookup returns CDR1 MDHEN and CDR2 SYDVKM. The CDR3 nucleotides are TGTGCCAGCAGGGGGACAGGGAGCTATGGCTACACCTTC. This encodes CASRGTGSYGYTF.

The chain has TRBV12-5 and TRBJ1-2; 9 nucleotides match TRBD1. V shed 0 bases and J 3 bases; nucleotides not matched to a gene: 2. Germline V gene data show CDR1 as LGHNT and CDR2 as FRNRAP. CDR3 length equals 15 residues. The CDR3 DNA sequence: TGTGCTAGTGGTTTGGTACAGGGGGCGGACTATGGCTACACCTTC. Protein product: CASGLVQGADYGYTF.

The chain has TRBV7-9 and TRBJ2-7; 13 bases agree with TRBD2. The junction had 2 bases not matched to a gene; V was cut back by 11 bases and J by 1 base. Germline assignment: CDR1 SEHNR and CDR2 FQNEAQ (reference sequence). The CDR3 has 13 amino acids. CDR3 DNA: TGTGCCGGACTAGCGGGAGTGTCCTACGAGCAGTACTTC. Translating gives CAGLAGVSYEQYF.

This rearrangement joins TRBV7-9 to TRBJ2-3, with 8 bases aligning to TRBD2. The germline gives CDR1 SEHNR, CDR2 FQNEAQ (reference sequence). CDR3 length equals 15 residues. Unmatched junction bases numbered 4, after V lost 5 bases and J lost 0 bases. The CDR3 loop reads CASSPGTRSTDTQYF. For the CDR3, the DNA is TGTGCCAGCAGCCCGGGGACTAGAAGCACAGATACGCAGTATTTT.

This chain uses TRBV7-9 with TRBJ2-3; D is unclear. CDR3 size: 14 residues. Trimming cost V 1 base and J 5 bases, with 10 bases left between them. The germline V gene encodes CDR1 SEHNR and CDR2 FQNEAQ (reference sequence). The CDR3 protein is CASSLVGPGDTQYF. CDR3 nucleotides: TGTGCCAGCAGCTTAGTAGGTCCGGGAGATACGCAGTATTTT. The complete variable domain, with remaining parts taken from reference TRBV7-9 and TRBJ2-3, reads DTGVSQNPRHKITKRGQNVTFRCDPISEHNRLYWYRQTLGQGPEFLTYFQNEAQLEKSRLLSDRFSAERPKGSFSTLEIQRTEQGDSAMYLCASSLVGPGDTQYFGPGTRLTVL.

The J gene is TRBJ2-2, the V gene TRBV7-2; D gene unclear. V lost 4 bases and J 5 bases, leaving 14 bases between the germline ends. The germline CDR1 and CDR2 sequences are SGHTA and FQGNSA. The CDR3 length is 15 residues. The CDR3 DNA is TGTGCCAGCAGCTCCAGGTCTGGGCCTACCGGGGAGCTGTTTTTT. Its translation: CASSSRSGPTGELFF.

This chain connects TRBV27 to TRBJ2-7; weak D call: TRBD1 (6 bases). The germline V and J ends were trimmed by 4 bases and 3 bases, with 13 bases remaining between them. The CDR3 spans 14 residues. The germline gives CDR1 MNHEY, CDR2 SMNVEV (reference sequence). CDR3 coding DNA: TGTGCCAGCAGTTCAGGGGTTCTCGACTACGAGCAGTACTTC. It yields the protein CASSSGVLDYEQYF.

This clone was counted a single time. The genes are TRBV5-1 and TRBJ1-3; 7 nucleotides match TRBD1. The ends lost 5 bases at V and 4 bases at J; junction bases unmatched: 9. In germline, CDR1 is SGHRS, CDR2 YFSETQ. The CDR3 is 15 amino acids. DNA of the CDR3: TGCGCCAGCAGTGATGTAAGACAGGGAGGAAACACCATATATTTT. It specifies CASSDVRQGGNTIYF.

The CDR3 sequence: CASSVSTGTNEKLFF. The CDR3 nucleotides read TGTGCCAGCAGCGTAAGCACAGGGACTAATGAAAAACTGTTTTTT. The chain has TRBV9 and TRBJ1-4; D is possibly TRBD1 (6 bases). Trimming cost V 1 base and J 2 bases, with 9 bases left between them. The CDR3 runs 15 residues. Germline V gene lookup returns CDR1 SGDLS and CDR2 YYNGEE.

The chain links TRBV19 to TRBJ2-2, with D possibly TRBD2 on 6 matching bases. The CDR3 covers 16 residues. Germline V gene lookup returns CDR1 LNHDA and CDR2 SQIVND (reference sequence). V was clipped by 4 bases and J by 6 bases, with 18 bases between them. CDR3 residues: CASSTSSVGLAGELFF. CDR3 sequence (DNA): TGTGCCAGTAGTACTTCTAGCGTGGGGCTGGCCGGGGAGCTGTTTTTT.

This rearrangement joins TRBV5-1 to TRBJ2-7; D might be TRBD1 (5 bases). Trimming pared 6 bases from V and 5 bases from J, leaving 18 bases between. The CDR3 has 14 amino acids. The germline V gene has CDR1 SGHRS and CDR2 YFSETQ. In DNA form, the CDR3 reads TGCGCCAGCAAACGGACACCCAACTTGGACGAGCAGTACTTC. As protein: CASKRTPNLDEQYF.

This chain uses TRBV28 with TRBJ2-7, with TRBD1 as a possible D gene (6 bases). This CDR3 is built from 14 residues. V dropped 11 bases and J dropped 1 base, with 18 bases sitting between them. Germline V gives CDR1 MDHEN, CDR2 SYDVKM. CDR3: CALSSEQGSYEQYF. CDR3 nucleotide sequence: TGTGCCCTCAGTTCAGAGCAGGGGTCCTACGAGCAGTACTTC.

The V call is TRBV2, the J call TRBJ2-2; no firm D call. V was shortened by 6 bases and J by 1 base, with 12 bases between the two germline ends. This CDR3 is built from 15 residues. CDR1 is SNHLY and CDR2 is FYNNEI in the germline V gene. CDR3 nucleotide sequence: TGTGCCAGCAGGAACGGTGGTTGGAACACCGGGGAGCTGTTTTTT. Protein: CASRNGGWNTGELFF.

This clone was recorded only once. The chain joins TRBV5-1 to TRBJ2-1, with a weak D call TRBD2 (6 bases). Germline CDR1 reads SGHRS; CDR2 reads YFSETQ. The CDR3 length is 15 residues. Trimming took 3 bases from V and 2 from J, leaving 12 bases between them. The CDR3 reads CASSSGGTPYNEQFF. CDR3 nucleotides: TGCGCCAGCAGCTCGGGCGGGACTCCCTACAATGAGCAGTTCTTC.

The chain couples TRBV6-6 to TRBJ2-3; D not certain. In germline, CDR1 is MNHNY, CDR2 SVGAGI (reference sequence). V shed 0 bases and J shed 6 bases, with 10 bases lying between them. The CDR3 spans 14 residues. The DNA for the CDR3 is TGTGCCAGCAGTTACTCGGCCCAGTATGATACGCAGTATTTT. It codes for CASSYSAQYDTQYF.

V is TRBV5-4 and J is TRBJ2-7, with 11 bases that match TRBD1. Germline CDR1 reads SGHNT; CDR2 reads YYREEE (reference sequence). Trimming at V came to 1 base and at J to 3 bases, leaving 3 bases not matched to a gene. There are 15 residues in the CDR3. DNA of the CDR3: TGTGCCAGCAGCTTGACGGGACAGGGGGACTACGAGCAGTACTTC. Encoded protein: CASSLTGQGDYEQYF.

V usage is TRBV6-4 and J usage is TRBJ1-5; D might be TRBD1 (5 bases). Between the trimmed V and J ends, which lost 6 bases and 1 base, there was a span of 7 bases. CDR1 is MRHNA, CDR2 SNTAGT, per germline. The CDR3 totals 13 residues. The chain's CDR3 is CASSPGSNQPQHF. CDR3 coding DNA: TGTGCCAGCAGCCCAGGGAGCAATCAGCCCCAGCATTTT.

The CDR3 bases are TGTGCCAGTAGTATAGGTGTCACCTACGAGCAGTACTTC. Amino acids: CASSIGVTYEQYF. The V and J genes are TRBV19 and TRBJ2-7, with D unresolved. The ends were cut back, 1 base at V and 2 bases at J, with 6 bases in the middle. Germline V gene data show CDR1 as LNHDA and CDR2 as SQIVND (reference sequence). The CDR3 extends over 13 amino acids.

The chain joins TRBV11-3 to TRBJ2-1; a possible D gene is TRBD2 (5 bases). Between the trimmed V and J ends, which lost 4 bases and 7 bases, there was a span of 14 bases. Per the germline V gene, CDR1 is SGHNT and CDR2 is YENEEA. CDR3 length: 14 amino acids. DNA for the CDR3: TGTGCCAGCAGCTCTAGGACTGGCCAGAATGAGCAGTTCTTC. Translated: CASSSRTGQNEQFF.

Remarks on this clone: Other DNA sequences from this sample encode an identical CDR3 as well. V gene TRBV18 combines with J gene TRBJ2-7; 9 bases are shared with TRBD1. This CDR3 spans 14 amino acids. V lost 3 bases to trimming and J lost 2 bases; unmatched junction nucleotides: 2. Germline V gives CDR1 KGHSH, CDR2 LQKENI. CDR3 residues: CASSPGTGPYEQYF. For the CDR3, the DNA is TGTGCCAGCTCACCTGGGACAGGGCCCTACGAGCAGTACTTC.

J is TRBJ2-7 and V is TRBV2; TRBD1 matches at 11 bases. Germline assignment: CDR1 SNHLY and CDR2 FYNNEI. The CDR3 has 15 residues. V was clipped by 6 bases and J by 2 bases; unmatched bases: 6. The CDR3 here is CASSQSDRGPYEQYF. DNA for the CDR3: TGTGCCAGCAGCCAATCGGACAGGGGGCCCTACGAGCAGTACTTC. Combining the CDR3 with reference TRBV2 and TRBJ2-7 gives the whole variable domain EPEVTQTPSHQVTQMGQEVILRCVPISNHLYFYWYRQILGQKVEFLVSFYNNEISEKSEIFDDQFSVERPDGSNFTLKIRSTKLEDSAMYFCASSQSDRGPYEQYFGPGTRLTVT.

The chain combines TRBV9 with TRBJ2-7; D remains ambiguous. Between the trimmed V and J ends, which lost 0 bases and 1 base, there was a span of 5 bases. Germline V gives CDR1 SGDLS, CDR2 YYNGEE. The CDR3 sequence is 13 residues long. CDR3 nucleotide sequence: TGTGCCAGCAGCGTAGCCCATTCCTACGAGCAGTACTTC. Protein sequence: CASSVAHSYEQYF.

The chain combines TRBV6-6 with TRBJ1-5; D not resolved. Trimming removed 2 bases at V and 0 bases at J, with 8 bases between. This CDR3 has 15 residues. Germline loops: CDR1 MNHNY, CDR2 SVGAGI (reference sequence). In DNA, the CDR3 is TGTGCCAGCAGTTACGGGGAGGATAGCAATCAGCCCCAGCATTTT. This sequence encodes CASSYGEDSNQPQHF.

As regards this clone: This sample also contains other DNA sequences that code for the same CDR3. V is TRBV11-2 and J is TRBJ2-7; 7 nucleotides align to TRBD1. Trimming at V came to 3 bases and at J to 4 bases, leaving 0 bases not matched to a gene. The germline V gene has CDR1 SGHAT and CDR2 FQNNGV. The CDR3 is made up of 12 amino acids. Here the CDR3 reads CASSLDRYEQYF. In DNA, the CDR3 is TGTGCCAGCAGCTTGGACAGGTACGAGCAGTACTTC.

V and J are TRBV28 and TRBJ2-7; 8 bases agree with TRBD2. This CDR3 region has 14 residues. The V gene's germline CDR1 is MDHEN and CDR2 SYDVKM. J lost 4 bases, V lost 6 bases, and 8 bases had no gene match. This CDR3 is CASRGGGRVYEQYF. The CDR3 nucleotides are TGTGCCAGCAGAGGCGGGGGGCGCGTGTACGAGCAGTACTTC.

J is TRBJ2-1 and V is TRBV7-3; TRBD1 matches 8 bases. Germline V gene lookup returns CDR1 SGHTA and CDR2 FQGTGA. The CDR3 is 13 amino acids. V shed 5 bases, J shed 9 bases, and the junction held 6 bases outside the gene matches. The CDR3 loop reads CASSPDRESEQFF. The CDR3 DNA follows: TGTGCCAGCAGCCCGGACAGGGAGAGTGAGCAGTTCTTC.

CDR3: CASSSYRDNSYEQYF. The CDR3 DNA sequence: TGTGCCAGCAGCTCCTACAGGGACAACTCCTACGAGCAGTACTTC. The rearrangement uses TRBV7-2 and TRBJ2-7, with a weak D call TRBD1 (6 bases). V lost 4 bases and J lost 0, with 13 bases in between. In germline, CDR1 is SGHTA, CDR2 FQGNSA. The CDR3 loop spans 15 amino acids.

The V call is TRBV11-2, the J call TRBJ2-7, with D possibly being TRBD1 (6 bases). The length of the CDR3 is 16 residues. The V and J ends lost 4 bases and 0 bases respectively, with 16 bases between them. CDR1 is SGHAT and CDR2 is FQNNGV in the germline V gene. The DNA of the CDR3 is TGTGCCAGCAGCTCAACAAAACCGGGACACTCCTACGAGCAGTACTTC. Protein product: CASSSTKPGHSYEQYF.

The chain is built from TRBV6-6 and TRBJ2-1; a possible D gene is TRBD2 (6 bases). From germline, CDR1 is MNHNY and CDR2 SVGAGI (reference sequence). The V end was cut by 2 bases, the J end by 7 bases, with 6 bases between. This CDR3 has 12 amino acids. The CDR3 sequence: CASSYGGNEQFF. The CDR3 coding sequence is TGTGCCAGCAGTTACGGGGGGAATGAGCAGTTCTTC.

This clone was recorded only once. The genes are TRBV19 and TRBJ2-7, with a weak D call TRBD2 (5 bases). The CDR3 totals 17 residues. Germline lookup yields CDR1 LNHDA and CDR2 SQIVND (reference sequence). Trimming stripped 3 bases from V and 4 bases from J, with 22 bases between. CDR3 region: CASSIPRVSENSYEQYF. DNA for the CDR3: TGTGCCAGTAGTATCCCAAGAGTTAGCGAGAACTCTTACGAGCAGTACTTC.

J is TRBJ2-3 and V is TRBV27; TRBD2 agrees at 8 bases. Looked up from germline, CDR1 is MNHEY and CDR2 is SMNVEV (reference sequence). There are 16 residues in the CDR3. With 8 bases clipped from V and 1 base from J, the junction kept 11 bases outside the gene matches. CDR3: CASSLRSGGGTDTQYF. CDR3 nucleotide sequence: TGTGCCAGCTCTCTCCGGTCGGGGGGGGGCACAGATACGCAGTATTTT.